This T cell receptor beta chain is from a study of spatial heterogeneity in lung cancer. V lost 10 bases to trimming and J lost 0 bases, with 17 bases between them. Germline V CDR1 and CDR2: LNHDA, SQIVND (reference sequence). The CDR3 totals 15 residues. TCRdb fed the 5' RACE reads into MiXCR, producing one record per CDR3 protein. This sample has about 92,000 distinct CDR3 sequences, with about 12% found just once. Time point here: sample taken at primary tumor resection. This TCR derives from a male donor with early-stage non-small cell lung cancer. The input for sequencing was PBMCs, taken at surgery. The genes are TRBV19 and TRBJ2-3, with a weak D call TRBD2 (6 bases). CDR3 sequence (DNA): TGTGCCACCCGGGACTCGCCAAAAAGCACAGATACGCAGTATTTT. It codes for CATRDSPKSTDTQYF.